This T cell receptor beta chain was identified in a study of T cells after yellow fever vaccination. There are 13 residues in the CDR3. Trimming shortened V by 9 bases and J by 6 bases, and 18 bases separated the two germline ends. As regards this clonotype: Its antigen is as yet unknown.

MiXCR, applied by TCRdb to the 5' RACE reads, yields one record per CDR3 protein. The sample carries hundreds of thousands of distinct CDR3 sequences, approximately 13% recorded once. Notes on the study in general: Subsequent booster samples again held most clones from primary vaccination (approximately 95% CD4, 88% CD8).

This TCR was sampled from a man younger than 45 who received the YFV17D yellow fever vaccine. The rearrangement uses TRBV23-1 and TRBJ2-7, with D maybe TRBD1 (6 bases). TRBV23-1 is an ORF, and what it does is uncertain. The sequences come from PBMCs, collected on the day of the yellow fever booster vaccination. The CDR3, as DNA: TGCGCCAGGGGCACAGGGAGCCCCTGCGAGCAGTACTTC. Translating it yields CARGTGSPCEQYF.